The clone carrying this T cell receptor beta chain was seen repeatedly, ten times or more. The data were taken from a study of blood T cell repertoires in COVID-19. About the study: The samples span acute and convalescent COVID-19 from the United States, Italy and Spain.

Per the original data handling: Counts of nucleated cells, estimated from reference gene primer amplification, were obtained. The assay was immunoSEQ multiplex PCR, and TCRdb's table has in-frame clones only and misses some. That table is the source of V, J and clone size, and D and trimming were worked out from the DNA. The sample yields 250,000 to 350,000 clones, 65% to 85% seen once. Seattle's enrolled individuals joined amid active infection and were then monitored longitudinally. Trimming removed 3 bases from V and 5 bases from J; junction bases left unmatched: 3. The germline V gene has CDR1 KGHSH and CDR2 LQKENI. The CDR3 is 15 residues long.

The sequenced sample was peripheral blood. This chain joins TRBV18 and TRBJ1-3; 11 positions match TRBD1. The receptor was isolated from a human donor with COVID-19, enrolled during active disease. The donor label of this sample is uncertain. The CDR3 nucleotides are TGTGCCAGCTCACCCGGGACAGGGGGGCGAAACACCATATATTTT. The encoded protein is CASSPGTGGRNTIYF.